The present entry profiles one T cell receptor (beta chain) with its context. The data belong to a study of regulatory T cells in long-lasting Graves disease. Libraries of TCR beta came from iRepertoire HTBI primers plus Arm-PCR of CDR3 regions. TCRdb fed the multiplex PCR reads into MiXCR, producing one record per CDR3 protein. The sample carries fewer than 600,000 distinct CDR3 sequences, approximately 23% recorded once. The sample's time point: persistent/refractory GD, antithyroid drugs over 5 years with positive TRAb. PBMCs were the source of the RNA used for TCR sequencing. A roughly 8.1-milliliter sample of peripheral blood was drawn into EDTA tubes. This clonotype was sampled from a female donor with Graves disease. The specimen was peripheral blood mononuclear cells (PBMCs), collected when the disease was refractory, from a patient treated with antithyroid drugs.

The CDR3 DNA is TGCGCCAGCAGCTTACAGGGGGAGGACTATGGCTACACCTTC. It codes for CASSLQGEDYGYTF. This chain links TRBV5-1 with TRBJ1-2, with 8 bases that match TRBD1. The CDR3 totals 14 residues. Unmatched junction bases numbered 3, after V lost 2 bases and J lost 3 bases. The germline CDR1 and CDR2 sequences are SGHRS and YFSETQ. Drawing the rest from reference TRBV5-1 and TRBJ1-2, the complete variable domain is KAGVTQTPRYLIKTRGQQVTLSCSPISGHRSVSWYQQTPGQGLQFLFEYFSETQRNKGNFPGRFSGRQFSNSRSEMNVSTLELGDSALYLCASSLQGEDYGYTFGSGTRLTVV.